The rows below give T cell receptor beta chains drawn from one sample of a study of patients and donors after allogeneic stem cell transplantation. One entry per CDR3 protein results from TCRdb running MiXCR on the RT-PCR reads. The sample records roughly 940,000 distinct CDR3 sequences, roughly 18% being singletons. Sequencing used blood, either unsorted or a sorted T cell fraction (not recorded which). The receptors shown here come from a human donor who was either an allogeneic HSCT recipient or a stem cell or donor lymphocyte infusion donor (not recorded which). It is not recorded whose cells these are; they may come from a transplant donor. The CDR3 runs from the conserved cysteine through the conserved F or W. Only part of the rows carry a size: once, few, many, or a class if the clone is expanded.

V	size	J	CDR3
TRBV4-3	.	TRBJ2-7	CASSQDKAGRTYEQYF
TRBV7-6	.	TRBJ1-1	CASSGYRGRNTEAFF
TRBV7-9	once	TRBJ2-5	CASSPRDKVETQYF
TRBV29-1	.	TRBJ2-7	CSVLDSLYEQYF
TRBV7-2	.	TRBJ1-6	CASSPQGTGDSPLHF
TRBV12-3/TRBV12-4	few	TRBJ2-5	CASSFGSGGAVGETQYF
TRBV11-1	.	TRBJ1-1	CASTRSQGVNTEAFF
TRBV25-1	few	TRBJ2-7	CASSEQRTAFEQYF
TRBV5-6	.	TRBJ1-6	CASSGGQGSYNSPLHF
TRBV4-3	once	TRBJ1-2	CASSQDLGQGAIGYTF
TRBV29-1	.	TRBJ2-7	CSVRGRDRGQYEQYF
TRBV29-1	many	TRBJ2-2	CSVVGPANTGELFF
TRBV12-3/TRBV12-4	.	TRBJ2-7	CASSSTRGYEQYF
TRBV12-3/TRBV12-4	few	TRBJ1-1	CASSFHSSTEAFF
TRBV30	.	TRBJ2-2	CAWSPWGGGELFF
TRBV11-1	few	TRBJ2-3	CASSLGLAGGEDTDTQYF
TRBV5-1	few	TRBJ2-7	CASSLVPGFTYEQYF
TRBV20-1	.	TRBJ1-1	CSASPRLRQNTEAFF
TRBV5-1	.	TRBJ2-2	CASSWPMTGQTGELFF
TRBV7-8	few	TRBJ2-3	CASSLVGRNLDTQYF
TRBV12-3/TRBV12-4	few	TRBJ1-4	CASSPDVTMNPTNEKLFF
TRBV5-1	.	TRBJ2-5	CASSLGQGAKETQYF
TRBV6-5	many	TRBJ1-2	CASSYSMRGDGYGYTF
TRBV6-1	few	TRBJ1-5	CVVGGNQPQHF
TRBV28	few	TRBJ1-2	CASSLQDRAGGYTF
TRBV12-3/TRBV12-4	many	TRBJ1-6	CASKATGAYNSPLHF
TRBV24-1	few	TRBJ1-3	CATSDSARTTIYF
TRBV20-1	many	TRBJ2-3	CSARGGSSTDTQYF
TRBV7-9	.	TRBJ2-1	CASSLVQGEHNEQFF
TRBV24-1	.	TRBJ2-7	CATSDPSDTYYEQYF
TRBV4-1	.	TRBJ2-7	CASSMGQGTYEQYF
TRBV12-3/TRBV12-4	.	TRBJ2-2	CASIRAGLNTGELFF
TRBV12-3/TRBV12-4	.	TRBJ2-3	CASSLRDRGRRTTDTQYF
TRBV20-1	.	TRBJ1-2	CSALKGNYGYTF
TRBV27	many	TRBJ1-4	CASRGVDEKLFF
TRBV6-4	.	TRBJ2-1	CASSDSWEGRYNEQFF